A selection of T cell receptor beta chains follows, all from one sample in a study of blood T cell repertoires in COVID-19. Assay used: immunoSEQ multiplex PCR; TCRdb lists only in-frame clones, some missing. The repertoire holds about 240,000 clones, with approximately 83% as singletons. The sequenced sample was PBMCs or T cells enriched from blood (not recorded which). All receptors come from a woman in her thirties or forties who had been exposed to COVID-19. The CDR3 runs from the conserved cysteine through the conserved F or W.

cdr3_length	v_call	cdr3_aa
14	TRBV5-4	CASSSPGRSYEQYF
15	TRBV9	CASSAQGPNNSPLHF
12	TRBV30	CAWSPNFETQYF
13	TRBV19	CASRDRENTEAFF
13	TRBV2	CASSLTSGGTQYF
15	TRBV25-1	CASSDPGTGGFGYTF
16	TRBV5-6	CASSLGGGVSNQPQHF
14	TRBV7-2	CASSSYSATDTQYF
14	TRBV5-4	CASSPEGLSYEQYF
14	TRBV2	CASREIQGADTQYF
15	TRBV24-1	CATSGPGGMNTEAFF
12	TRBV12-3/TRBV12-4	CASTSAGQQAFF
15	TRBV21-1	CASSKGDRTNTEAFF
15	TRBV11-2	CASSTYRGQNTEAFF
13	TRBV28	CASSFEGDTEAFF
16	TRBV27	CASSPDPLAVSRPWYF
15	TRBV19	CASSIWGRMNTEAFF
16	TRBV7-2	CASSLMDRGGTDTQYF
16	TRBV9	CASSVGESAGTSTQYF
15	TRBV7-2	CASSLQRGAYNEQFF
13	TRBV15	CATSPVKLTEAFF
14	TRBV16	CASSPRQGAHGYTF
13	TRBV11-2	CASSAGTGNGYTF
15	TRBV18	CASSPLASLNTEAFF
14	TRBV9	CASSVGGGHTEAFF
14	TRBV28	CASSFQGPNYGYTF
15	TRBV2	CASSLGLSSNQPQHF
15	TRBV3-1/TRBV3-2	CASSQEGAPWETQYF
14	TRBV9	CASSVEEESTEAFF
14	TRBV25-1	CASSGSSGDNEQFF
14	TRBV9	CASSVFLHNSPLHF
13	TRBV19	CASSSDRPGGYTF
13	TRBV25-1	CASSEAGAAEAFF
16	TRBV7-8	CASSSGGALRDSPLHF